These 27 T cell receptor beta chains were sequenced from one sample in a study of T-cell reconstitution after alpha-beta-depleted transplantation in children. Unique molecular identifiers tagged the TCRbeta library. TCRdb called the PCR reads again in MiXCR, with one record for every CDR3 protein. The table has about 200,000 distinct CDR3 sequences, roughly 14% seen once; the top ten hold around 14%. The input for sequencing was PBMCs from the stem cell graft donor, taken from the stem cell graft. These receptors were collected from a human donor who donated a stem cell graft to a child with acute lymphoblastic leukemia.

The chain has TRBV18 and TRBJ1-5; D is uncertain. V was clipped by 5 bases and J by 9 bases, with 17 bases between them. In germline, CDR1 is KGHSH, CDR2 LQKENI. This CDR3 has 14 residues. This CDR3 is CASSAQLADGPQHF. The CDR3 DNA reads TGTGCCAGCTCAGCACAACTAGCGGATGGGCCCCAGCATTTT. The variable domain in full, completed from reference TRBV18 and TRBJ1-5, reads NAGVMQNPRHLVRRRGQEARLRCSPMKGHSHVYWYRQLPEEGLKFMVYLQKENIIDESGMPKERFSAEFPKEGPSILRIQQVVRGDSAAYFCASSAQLADGPQHFGDGTRLSIL.

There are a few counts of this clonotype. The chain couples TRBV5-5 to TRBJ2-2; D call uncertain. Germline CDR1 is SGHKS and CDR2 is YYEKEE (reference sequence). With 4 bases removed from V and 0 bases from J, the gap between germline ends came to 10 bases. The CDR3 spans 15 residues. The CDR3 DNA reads TGTGCCAGCAGCCCATCGTGGGCGAACACCGGGGAGCTGTTTTTT. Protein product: CASSPSWANTGELFF.

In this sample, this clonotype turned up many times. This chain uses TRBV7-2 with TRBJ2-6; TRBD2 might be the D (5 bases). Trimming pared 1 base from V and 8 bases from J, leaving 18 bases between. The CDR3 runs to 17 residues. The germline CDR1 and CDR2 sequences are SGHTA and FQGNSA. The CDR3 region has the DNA TGTGCCAGCAGCTTAGGCAGTCGGGGTGGAGGATCCAACGTCCTGACTTTC. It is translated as CASSLGSRGGGSNVLTF.

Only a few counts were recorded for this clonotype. CDR3 sequence (DNA): TGCGCCAGCAGCTTGGTGATTGGGACAGGGGGCAATGAGCAGTTCTTC. This encodes CASSLVIGTGGNEQFF. The chain carries TRBV5-1 and TRBJ2-1; 11 positions agree with TRBD1. V lost 0 bases to trimming and J lost 6 bases; unmatched junction nucleotides: 5. The CDR3 loop spans 16 amino acids. The germline gives CDR1 SGHRS, CDR2 YFSETQ.

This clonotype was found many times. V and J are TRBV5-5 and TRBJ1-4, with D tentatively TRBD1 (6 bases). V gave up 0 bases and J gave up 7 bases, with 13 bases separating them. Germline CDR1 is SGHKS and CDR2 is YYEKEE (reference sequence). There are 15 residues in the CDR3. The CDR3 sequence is CASSLGGEQGEKLFF. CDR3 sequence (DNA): TGTGCCAGCAGCTTGGGGGGGGAACAGGGTGAAAAACTGTTTTTT.

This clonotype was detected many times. Here the CDR3 reads CASSLDSYEGQLQFF. As DNA, the CDR3 is TGCGCCAGCAGCTTGGATTCTTATGAGGGCCAACTACAGTTCTTC. The rearrangement uses TRBV5-1 and TRBJ2-1; D might be TRBD2 (5 bases). Trimming took 0 bases from V and 13 from J, leaving 20 bases between them. CDR3 size: 15 residues. From germline, CDR1 is SGHRS and CDR2 YFSETQ.

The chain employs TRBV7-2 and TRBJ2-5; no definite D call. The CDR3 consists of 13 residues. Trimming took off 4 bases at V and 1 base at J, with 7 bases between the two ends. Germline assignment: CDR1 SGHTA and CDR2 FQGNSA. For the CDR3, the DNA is TGTGCCAGCAGCTACGGCTCCCAAGAGACCCAGTACTTC. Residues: CASSYGSQETQYF.

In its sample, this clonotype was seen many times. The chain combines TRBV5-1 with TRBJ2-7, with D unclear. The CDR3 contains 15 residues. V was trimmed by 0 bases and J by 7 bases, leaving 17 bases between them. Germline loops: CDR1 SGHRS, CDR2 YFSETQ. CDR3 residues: CASSLEGILPAEQYF. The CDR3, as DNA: TGCGCCAGCAGCTTGGAGGGCATCCTCCCGGCGGAGCAGTACTTC.

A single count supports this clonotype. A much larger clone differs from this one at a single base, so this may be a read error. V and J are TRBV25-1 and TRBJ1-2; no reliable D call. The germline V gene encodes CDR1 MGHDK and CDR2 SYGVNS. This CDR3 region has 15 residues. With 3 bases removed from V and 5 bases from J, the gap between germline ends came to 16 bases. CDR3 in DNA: TGTGCCAGCAGTGAGGGGAACTGGGGATCTTATGGCTACACCTTC. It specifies CASSEGNWGSYGYTF.

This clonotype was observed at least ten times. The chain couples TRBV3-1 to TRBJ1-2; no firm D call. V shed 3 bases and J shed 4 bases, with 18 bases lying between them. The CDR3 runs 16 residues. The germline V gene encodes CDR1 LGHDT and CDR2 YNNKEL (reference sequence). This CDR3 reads CASSHQDLFGSYGYTF. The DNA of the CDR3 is TGTGCCAGCAGCCATCAGGACCTATTCGGTTCCTATGGCTACACCTTC.

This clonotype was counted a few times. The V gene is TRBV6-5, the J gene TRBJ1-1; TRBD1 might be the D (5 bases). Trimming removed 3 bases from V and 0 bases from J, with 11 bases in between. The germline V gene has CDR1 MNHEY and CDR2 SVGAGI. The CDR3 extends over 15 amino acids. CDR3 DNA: TGTGCCAGCAGTTATCCCGGACATCTGAACACTGAAGCTTTCTTT. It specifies CASSYPGHLNTEAFF.

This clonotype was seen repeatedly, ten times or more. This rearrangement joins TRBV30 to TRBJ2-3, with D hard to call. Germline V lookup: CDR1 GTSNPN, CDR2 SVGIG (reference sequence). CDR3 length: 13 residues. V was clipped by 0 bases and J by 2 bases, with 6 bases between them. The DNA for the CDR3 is TGTGCCTGGAGTGTACGGGCCACAGATACGCAGTATTTT. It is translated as CAWSVRATDTQYF.

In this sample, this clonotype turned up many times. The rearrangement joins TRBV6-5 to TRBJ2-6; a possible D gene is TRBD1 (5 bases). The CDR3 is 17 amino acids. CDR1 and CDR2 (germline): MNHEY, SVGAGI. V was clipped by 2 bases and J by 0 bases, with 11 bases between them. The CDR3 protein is CASSYSRGASGANVLTF. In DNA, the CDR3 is TGTGCCAGCAGTTACAGCCGTGGGGCCTCTGGGGCCAACGTCCTGACTTTC.

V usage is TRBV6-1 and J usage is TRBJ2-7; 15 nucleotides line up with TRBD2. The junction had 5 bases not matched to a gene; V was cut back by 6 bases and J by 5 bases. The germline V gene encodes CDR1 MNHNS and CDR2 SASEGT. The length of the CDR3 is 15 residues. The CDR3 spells CASRAGLAGGNEQYF. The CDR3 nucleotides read TGTGCCAGCAGAGCCGGACTAGCGGGAGGGAACGAGCAGTACTTC.

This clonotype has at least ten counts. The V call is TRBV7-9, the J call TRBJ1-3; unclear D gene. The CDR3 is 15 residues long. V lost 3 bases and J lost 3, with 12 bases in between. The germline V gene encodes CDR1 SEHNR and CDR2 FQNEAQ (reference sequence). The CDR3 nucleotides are TGTGCCAGCAGCTTTGACGGGCCGGGTGGAAACACCATATATTTT. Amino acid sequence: CASSFDGPGGNTIYF.

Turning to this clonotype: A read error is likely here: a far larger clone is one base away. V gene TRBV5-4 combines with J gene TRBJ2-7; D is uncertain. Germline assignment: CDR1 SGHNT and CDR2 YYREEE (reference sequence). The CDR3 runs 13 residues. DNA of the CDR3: TGTGCCATCAGCTTGGCAAGGAGTTACGAGCAGTACTTC. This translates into CAISLARSYEQYF.

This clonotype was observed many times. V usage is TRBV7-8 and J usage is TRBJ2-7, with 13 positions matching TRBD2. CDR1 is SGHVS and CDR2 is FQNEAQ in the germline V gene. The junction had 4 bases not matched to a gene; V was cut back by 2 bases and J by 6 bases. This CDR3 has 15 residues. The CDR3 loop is CASSLRTSGRGEQYF. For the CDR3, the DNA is TGTGCCAGCAGCTTAAGGACTAGCGGGAGAGGCGAGCAGTACTTC.

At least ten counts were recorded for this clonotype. CDR3 sequence: CASSSRTSGEGSYNEQFF. CDR3 bases: TGTGCCAGCAGCTCTCGGACTAGCGGAGAAGGCTCCTACAATGAGCAGTTCTTC. The V gene is TRBV5-5, the J gene TRBJ2-1, with TRBD2 matching over 10 bases. Germline V gives CDR1 SGHKS, CDR2 YYEKEE (reference sequence). V gave up 3 bases and J gave up 0 bases; unmatched junction bases: 9. The CDR3 spans 18 residues.

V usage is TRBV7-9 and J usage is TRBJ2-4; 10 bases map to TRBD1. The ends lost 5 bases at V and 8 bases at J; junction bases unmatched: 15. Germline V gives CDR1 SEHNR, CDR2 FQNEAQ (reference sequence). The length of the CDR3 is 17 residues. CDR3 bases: TGTGCCAGCAGCGGTAGCAGGGACAGGGGAGGTCGGGACATTCAGTACTTC. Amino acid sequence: CASSGSRDRGGRDIQYF.

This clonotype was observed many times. The CDR3 region is CATSDFLRDRVSNTGELFF. Here the CDR3 DNA reads TGTGCCACCAGTGATTTCCTCCGGGACAGGGTATCGAACACCGGGGAGCTGTTTTTT. The V gene is TRBV24-1, the J gene TRBJ2-2; TRBD1 agrees at 9 bases. There are 19 residues in the CDR3. The trim removed 1 base at V and 0 bases at J, leaving 8 bases unmatched. CDR1 KGHDR and CDR2 SFDVKD come from the germline V gene.

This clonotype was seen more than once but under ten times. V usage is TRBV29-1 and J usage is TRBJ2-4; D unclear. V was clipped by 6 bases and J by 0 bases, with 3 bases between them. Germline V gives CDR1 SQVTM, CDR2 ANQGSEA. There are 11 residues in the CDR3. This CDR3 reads CSVLAKNIQYF. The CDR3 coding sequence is TGCAGCGTCCTAGCCAAAAACATTCAGTACTTC. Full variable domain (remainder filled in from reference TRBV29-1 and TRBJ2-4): SAVISQKPSRDICQRGTSLTIQCQVDSQVTMMFWYRQQPGQSLTLIATANQGSEATYESGFVIDKFPISRPNLTFSTLTVSNMSPEDSSIYLCSVLAKNIQYFGAGTRLSVL.

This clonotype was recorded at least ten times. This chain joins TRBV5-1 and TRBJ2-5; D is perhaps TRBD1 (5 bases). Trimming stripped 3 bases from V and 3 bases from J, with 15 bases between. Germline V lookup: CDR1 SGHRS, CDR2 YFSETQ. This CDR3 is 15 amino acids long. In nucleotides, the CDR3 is TGCGCCAGCAGCTGGGCTCGTCCAGGGAAAGAGACCCAGTACTTC. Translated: CASSWARPGKETQYF.

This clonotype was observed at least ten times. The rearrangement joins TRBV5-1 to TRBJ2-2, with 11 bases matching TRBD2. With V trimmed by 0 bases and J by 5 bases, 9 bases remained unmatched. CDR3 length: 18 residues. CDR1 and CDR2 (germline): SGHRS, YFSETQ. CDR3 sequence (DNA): TGCGCCAGCAGCTTGGCCGTACTAGCGGGAGCGAGGACCGGGGAGCTGTTTTTT. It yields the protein CASSLAVLAGARTGELFF.

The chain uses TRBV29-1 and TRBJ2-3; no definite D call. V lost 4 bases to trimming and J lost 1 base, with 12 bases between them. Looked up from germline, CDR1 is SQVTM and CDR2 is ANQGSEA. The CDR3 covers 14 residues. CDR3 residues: CSVVGHFGTDTQYF. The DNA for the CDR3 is TGCAGCGTTGTTGGCCACTTCGGCACAGATACGCAGTATTTT.

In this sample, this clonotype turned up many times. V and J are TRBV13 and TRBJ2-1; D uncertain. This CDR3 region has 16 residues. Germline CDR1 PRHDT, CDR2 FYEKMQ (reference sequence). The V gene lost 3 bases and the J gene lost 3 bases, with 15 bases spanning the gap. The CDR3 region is CASSFNPQRFYNEQFF. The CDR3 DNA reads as TGTGCCAGCAGCTTCAACCCCCAAAGGTTCTACAATGAGCAGTTCTTC.

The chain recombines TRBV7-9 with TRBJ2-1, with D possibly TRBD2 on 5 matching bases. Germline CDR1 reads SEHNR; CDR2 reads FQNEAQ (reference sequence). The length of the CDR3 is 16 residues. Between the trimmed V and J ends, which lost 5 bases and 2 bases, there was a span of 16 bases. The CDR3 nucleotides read TGTGCCAGCAGCGCTAGTTCGGAGAGGGCCTACAATGAGCAGTTCTTC. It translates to CASSASSERAYNEQFF.

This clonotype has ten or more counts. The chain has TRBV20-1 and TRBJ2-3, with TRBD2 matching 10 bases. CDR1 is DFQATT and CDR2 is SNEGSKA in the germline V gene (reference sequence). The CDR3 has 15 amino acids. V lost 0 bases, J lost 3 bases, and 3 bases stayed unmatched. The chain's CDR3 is CSARDRSGGTDTQYF. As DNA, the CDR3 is TGCAGTGCTAGAGATCGTAGCGGGGGGACAGATACGCAGTATTTT.